Below, 3 T cell receptor beta chains from the same sample are listed, as sequenced in a study of T cells after yellow fever vaccination. MiXCR, run by TCRdb on the 5' RACE reads, gives a single entry per CDR3 protein. This table holds over 110,000 distinct CDR3 sequences, over 7% found once. The sequenced sample was CD4+ T cells sorted from PBMCs, obtained 5 days after the yellow fever booster vaccination. The source of these receptors is a man under 40 who received the YFV17D yellow fever vaccine.

The chain is built from TRBV20-1 and TRBJ2-2; D remains ambiguous. This CDR3 is 16 amino acids long. Per the germline V gene, CDR1 is DFQATT and CDR2 is SNEGSKA (reference sequence). V was trimmed by 6 bases and J by 7 bases, leaving 24 bases between them. The CDR3 loop reads CSAQKDGSYLSGELFF. CDR3 DNA sequence: TGCAGTGCCCAAAAGGACGGTTCGTATCTCAGCGGGGAGCTGTTTTTT.

V usage is TRBV4-2 and J usage is TRBJ2-6; the match to TRBD2 covers 10 bases. The germline CDR1 and CDR2 sequences are LGHNA and YNFKEQ. This CDR3 has 17 residues. The V and J ends lost 2 bases and 2 bases, in that order; junction bases with no gene match: 3. CDR3 sequence reads: CASSQTGLAAGANVLTF. The CDR3 DNA reads TGTGCCAGCAGCCAAACTGGACTAGCGGCTGGGGCCAACGTCCTGACTTTC.

In this sample, this clonotype turned up many times. The chain joins TRBV15 to TRBJ2-1; a possible D gene is TRBD2 (7 bases). The CDR3 length is 14 residues. Trimming pared 4 bases from V and 8 bases from J, leaving 15 bases between. Germline CDR1 reads LNHNV; CDR2 reads YYDKDF (reference sequence). CDR3 nucleotide sequence: TGTGCCACCAGCACAAAAGGGGGGGGGGATGAGCAGTTCTTC. Protein product: CATSTKGGGDEQFF.